This paragraph covers one T cell receptor beta chain sequence. Its target is unknown. This entry belongs to a study of identifying expanded T cells in peripheral blood. The CDR3 contains 16 residues. V lost 5 bases, J lost 5 bases, and 12 bases stayed unmatched. Germline assignment: CDR1 KGHSH and CDR2 LQKENI. During the collection period, no donor immune events like infections were recorded. Repertoires were generated with immunoSEQ multiplex PCR, while TCRdb's copy carries only in-frame clones and drops some. The repertoire holds 100,000 or so clones, with approximately 89% as singletons. Study-level findings and limits: Across healthy donors, higher total template counts meant significantly greater approximately two-week count variance. Over two and four weeks, about 17 and 20 clones changed, versus around 1.3 between replicates.

The clonotype originates from a person aged 18 to 75 in good health. The chain recombines TRBV18 with TRBJ2-5; TRBD1 matches 9 bases. Specimen: blood. In DNA, the CDR3 is TGTGCCAGCTCATTCCGGGACAGGGATACAGGGGAGACCCAGTACTTC. Residues: CASSFRDRDTGETQYF.